Listed below are T cell receptor beta chains from one sample, sequenced in a study of radiotherapy plus CTLA-4 blockade in lung cancer. Clones were sequenced by immunoSEQ multiplex PCR, and TCRdb holds only the in-frame ones, with some missing. The sample carries over 50,000 clones, approximately 79% recorded once. Sample: peripheral blood, taken from a patient treated with radiotherapy plus ipilimumab. These receptors were obtained from a human donor with non-small cell lung cancer who had a partial response to radiotherapy plus ipilimumab. Each CDR3 is given with its conserved first and last residue. D genes are given only for firm matches.

TRBV19 | NA | 14 | CASSWRGSDNEQFF
TRBV5-1 | TRBD1 | 13 | CASSPGQVDTQYF
TRBV5-6 | NA | 16 | CASSLDRDDEVAEAFF
TRBV5-5 | TRBD1 | 16 | CASSLGAGGYTGELFF
TRBV7-8 | NA | 15 | CASSLVQGSSYEQYF
TRBV9 | NA | 15 | CASSPRARVGNTIYF
TRBV6-1 | TRBD1 | 13 | CASPRDRGYEQYF
TRBV30 | NA | 12 | CAWSVGVFQTFF
TRBV14 | TRBD1 | 14 | CASSHVRQGGEQYF
TRBV7-2 | NA | 15 | CASREGGPGNNEQFF
TRBV6-1 | NA | 15 | CASSERGAFNQPQHF
TRBV7-9 | NA | 12 | CASSSRGTEAFF
TRBV5-4 | TRBD2 | 17 | CASSYGGTSGVQETQYF
TRBV4-2 | NA | 17 | CASSQEVRLPTYNEQFF
TRBV7-8 | NA | 14 | CASSYSSYNSPLHF
TRBV5-1 | NA | 15 | CASSLPSSSGNTIYF
TRBV19 | NA | 14 | CASSFGVSNQPQHF
TRBV6-6 | TRBD1 | 13 | CASTRTGVTEAFF
TRBV5-1 | NA | 15 | CASSRGTQGVDTQYF
TRBV4-1 | NA | 14 | CASSQRSQGTEAFF
TRBV6-1 | NA | 14 | CASSRIRENYGYTF
TRBV5-4 | NA | 15 | CASSLAGVVTDTQYF
TRBV28 | NA | 13 | CASSSGTPQGAFF
TRBV5-1 | NA | 17 | CASSYQQGTNPRTEAFF
TRBV11-2 | TRBD1 | 14 | CASSLSGRGYEQYF
TRBV6-5 | NA | 14 | CASSYSELNYGYTF
TRBV2 | NA | 13 | CASSDSAGNTIYF
TRBV5-1 | TRBD1 | 14 | CASSYRQGADTQYF
TRBV4-3 | TRBD1 | 16 | CASSHGTGSSYNEQFF
TRBV5-1 | NA | 15 | CASSLGGGGLYEQFF
TRBV4-1 | TRBD1 | 17 | CASSQEGTGGRAGELFF
TRBV19 | TRBD2 | 18 | CASRLGLAGGRDTGELFF
TRBV19 | TRBD2 | 14 | CASSIGLAGDEQYF
TRBV7-2 | TRBD1 | 14 | CASRVGTANYGYTF
TRBV27 | NA | 15 | CASSWGGIYNSPLHF
TRBV5-4 | TRBD2 | 18 | CASSLGGSGGRNTGELFF
TRBV5-1 | NA | 14 | CASSTQDPTREQYF
TRBV27 | TRBD1 | 13 | CASSSQGDEKLFF
TRBV6-5 | TRBD1 | 14 | CASSYEGQGAEAFF
TRBV6-5 | NA | 12 | CASRNGDSPLHF
TRBV12-5 | NA | 13 | CASALHGTNFLHF
TRBV2 | NA | 14 | CASNLPGQNTEAFF
TRBV5-5 | TRBD1 | 15 | CASSLGTGSGNTIYF
TRBV7-8 | NA | 15 | CASSSSGTSSYGYTF